This T cell receptor (beta chain) was retrieved from a study of blood T cells in healthy people across ages. Whole-study results and caveats: Strong correlation existed between TCR beta diversity and naive T cell percentage. Estimates drawn from one million T cells were deemed to understate diversity. Roughly linear age-related decline in beta diversity appeared, significant by age roughly 40.

Details on this clonotype: Its cognate antigen is unknown.

A second 7 to 11 cycle PCR used barcoded and J-beta primers. The template-switch adaptor was a 5' adaptor with 12 random nucleotides. It tagged each cDNA molecule. A single record per CDR3 protein comes from TCRdb applying MiXCR to the 5' RACE reads. This repertoire shows fewer than 2 million distinct CDR3 sequences, about 39% found once; its top ten account for 23%. This CDR3 is built from 12 residues. CDR1 and CDR2 (germline): MDHEN, SYDVKM. Trimming removed 5 bases from V and 5 bases from J, with 9 bases in between. The material sequenced was blood. The clonotype was recovered from a human donor in good health. The gene calls are TRBV28 and TRBJ1-2; no firm D call. The CDR3 region is CASSPPIYGYTF. In DNA form, the CDR3 reads TGTGCCAGCAGTCCTCCTATATATGGCTACACCTTC.